Listed here are 4 T cell receptor beta chains from one sample, sequenced in a study of graft-versus-host responses after intestinal transplantation (dated by TCRdb to the early 2020s). The time point label here, explained by the study, means: cells obtained before transplantation from donor or recipient. Their antigens remain unidentified. The library came from the immunoSEQ multiplex PCR assay. TCRdb re-hosts the immuneACCESS table, in-frame sequences only. Its copies lack some clones; in the studies checked, an unresolved V gene accounts for under half of them, and the cause for the rest is not known. This sample gives 75,000 to 90,000 clones in total; roughly 89% of them show up just once. Of the sample, less than 0.4% is held by the ten largest clones. This specimen consisted of unstimulated CD4+ T cells sorted from spleen or lymph node cells, obtained before intestinal transplant. The receptors were gathered from a human donor who received an intestinal transplant.

This clone was detected a few times. V is TRBV4-2 and J is TRBJ1-6; tentative D call: TRBD1 (6 bases). The germline gives CDR1 LGHNA, CDR2 YNFKEQ. The V and J ends lost 3 bases and 9 bases respectively, with 21 bases between them. The CDR3 contains 17 residues. The CDR3 spells CASSHPRGGTGSSPLHF. CDR3 DNA sequence: TGTGCCAGCAGCCACCCAAGAGGGGGAACAGGGAGTTCACCCCTCCACTTT.

The chain carries TRBV5-1 and TRBJ2-1; D might be TRBD1 (6 bases). Germline V gene data show CDR1 as SGHRS and CDR2 as YFSETQ. The CDR3 is 15 residues long. Trimming took off 2 bases at V and 0 bases at J, with 9 bases between the two ends. The CDR3 region is CASSLGGISYNEQFF. The CDR3 nucleotides are TGCGCCAGCAGCTTAGGGGGAATCTCCTACAATGAGCAGTTCTTC.

The chain recombines TRBV6-1 with TRBJ2-7; D remains unclear. CDR3 length: 13 amino acids. Germline CDR1 and CDR2: MNHNS and SASEGT. Deletions cut 4 bases from V and 0 bases from J, with 7 bases between. CDR3 region: CASSVWSSYEQYF. The CDR3 DNA reads TGTGCCAGCAGTGTGTGGAGCTCCTACGAGCAGTACTTC.

The chain couples TRBV5-1 to TRBJ2-1; TRBD2 is a possible D gene (7 bases). CDR1 and CDR2 (germline): SGHRS, YFSETQ. Trimming removed 4 bases at V and 5 bases at J, with 13 bases between. This CDR3 has 14 residues. CDR3: CASSEGGPNNEQFF. The CDR3 nucleotides are TGCGCCAGCAGCGAGGGGGGGCCCAACAATGAGCAGTTCTTC.